This T cell receptor (beta chain) appears in the sequencing data of a study of T cells after posttransplantation cyclophosphamide. Broader study findings: After PTCy, TRB diversity resembled that of CNI/methotrexate controls. Skin or GI-infiltrating T cells shared few TRB sequences with blood. Later post-transplant blood repertoires were often dominated by donor CD8+ memory clones.

The CDR3 is 13 residues long. V dropped 5 bases and J dropped 8 bases, with 15 bases sitting between them. Looked up from germline, CDR1 is SGHAT and CDR2 is FQNNGV. Repertoires were generated with immunoSEQ multiplex PCR, while TCRdb's copy carries only in-frame clones and drops some. The sample lists about 7,000 clones, around 92% occurring once. Peripheral blood was collected from the related graft donor on the marrow donation day. This clone has just one count. The antigen remains undetermined. This chain connects TRBV11-2 to TRBJ1-2; D is ambiguous. The receptor was isolated from a woman between 50 and 59 years old in good health and a related stem cell transplant donor. Sequencing input: CD4+ T cells sorted from blood. The CDR3 spells CASSLVTTGGYTF. The CDR3 DNA sequence: TGTGCCAGCAGCCTAGTGACCACGGGAGGCTACACCTTC.